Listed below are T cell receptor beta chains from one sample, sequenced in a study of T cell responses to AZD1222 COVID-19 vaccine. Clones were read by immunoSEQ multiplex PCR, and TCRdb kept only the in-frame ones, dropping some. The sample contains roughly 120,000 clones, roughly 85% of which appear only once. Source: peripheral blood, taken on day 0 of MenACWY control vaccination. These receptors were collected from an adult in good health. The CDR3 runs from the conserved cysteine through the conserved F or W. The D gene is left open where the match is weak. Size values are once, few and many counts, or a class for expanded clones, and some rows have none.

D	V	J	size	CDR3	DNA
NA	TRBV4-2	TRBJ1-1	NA	CASSQKPGGNMNTEAFF	TGTGCCAGCAGCCAAAAACCGGGAGGGAACATGAACACTGAAGCTTTCTTT
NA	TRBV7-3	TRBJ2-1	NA	CASSFNLGEQFF	TGTGCCAGCAGCTTTAATCTCGGGGAGCAGTTCTTC
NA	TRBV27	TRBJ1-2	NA	CASSSVGYGYTF	TGTGCCAGCTCCAGCGTGGGATATGGCTACACCTTC
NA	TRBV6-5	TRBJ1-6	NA	CASIPGSSYNSPLHF	TGTGCCAGCATCCCAGGGAGCTCCTATAATTCACCCCTCCACTTT
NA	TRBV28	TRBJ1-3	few	CASTTAPGNTIYF	TGTGCCAGCACAACAGCTCCTGGAAACACCATATATTTT
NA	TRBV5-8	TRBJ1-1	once	CASSPWARRTEAFF	TGTGCCAGCAGCCCTTGGGCCAGAAGGACTGAAGCTTTCTTT
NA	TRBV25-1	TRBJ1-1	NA	CASSGPRWNTEAFF	TGTGCCAGCAGTGGGCCTCGTTGGAACACTGAAGCTTTCTTT
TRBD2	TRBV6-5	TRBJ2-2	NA	CASSGLAENTGELFF	TGTGCCAGCAGCGGGCTAGCGGAGAACACCGGGGAGCTGTTTTTT
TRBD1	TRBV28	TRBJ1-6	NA	CASKTGGPSPLHF	TGTGCCAGCAAAACAGGGGGCCCCTCACCCCTCCACTTT
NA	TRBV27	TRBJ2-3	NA	CASSFLTTDTQYF	TGTGCCAGCAGTTTCCTAACCACAGATACGCAGTATTTT
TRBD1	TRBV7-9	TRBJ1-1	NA	CASSFRDRAEAFF	TGTGCCAGCAGCTTCCGGGACAGGGCGGAAGCTTTCTTT
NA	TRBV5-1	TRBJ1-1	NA	CASTPGVNTEAFF	TGCGCCAGCACACCGGGGGTGAACACTGAAGCTTTCTTT
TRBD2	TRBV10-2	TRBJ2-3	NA	CASSEWGWTSGSSADTQYF	TGCGCCAGCAGTGAGTGGGGCTGGACTAGCGGGAGTTCTGCAGATACGCAGTATTTT
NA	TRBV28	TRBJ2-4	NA	CASSSSGVGIQYF	TGTGCCAGCAGTTCATCAGGGGTCGGCATTCAGTACTTC
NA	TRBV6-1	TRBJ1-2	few	CASSDVVPTGDGYTF	TGTGCCAGCAGTGACGTGGTTCCGACGGGGGATGGCTACACCTTC
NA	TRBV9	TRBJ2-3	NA	CASSVRVSSTDTQYF	TGTGCCAGCAGCGTTAGGGTATCTAGCACAGATACGCAGTATTTT
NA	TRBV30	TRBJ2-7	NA	CAWTADYEQYF	TGTGCCTGGACGGCAGACTACGAGCAGTACTTC
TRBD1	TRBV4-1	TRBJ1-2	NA	CASSRGGVYGYTF	TGCGCCAGCAGCCGAGGGGGCGTCTATGGCTACACCTTC
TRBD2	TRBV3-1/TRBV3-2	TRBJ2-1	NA	CASSRKGQGGNKFF	TGTGCCAGCAGCCGGAAGGGCCAGGGAGGGAATAAGTTCTTC
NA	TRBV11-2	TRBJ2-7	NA	CASSSWGRYEQYF	TGTGCCAGCAGCTCCTGGGGCCGGTACGAGCAGTACTTC
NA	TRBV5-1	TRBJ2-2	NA	CASSLPGSGTGELFF	TGCGCCAGCAGCTTGCCCGGGTCTGGCACCGGGGAGCTGTTTTTT
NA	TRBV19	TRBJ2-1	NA	CASTSGTGHNEQFF	TGTGCCAGTACCTCCGGGACGGGCCACAATGAGCAGTTCTTC
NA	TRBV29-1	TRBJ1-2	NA	CSVAGYYGYTF	TGCAGCGTTGCAGGATACTATGGCTACACCTTC
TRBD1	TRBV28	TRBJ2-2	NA	CASSSTGTGWPGELFF	TGTGCCAGCAGTTCAACCGGGACAGGGTGGCCCGGGGAGCTGTTTTTT
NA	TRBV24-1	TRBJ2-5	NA	CATSAGRPETQYF	TGTGCCACCAGTGCTGGGCGTCCAGAGACCCAGTACTTC
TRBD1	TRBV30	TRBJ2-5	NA	CAWSPGTGGGYETQYF	TGTGCCTGGAGTCCCGGGACAGGGGGCGGTTATGAGACCCAGTACTTC
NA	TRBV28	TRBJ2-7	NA	CASTPEDRDTHYEQYF	TGTGCCAGCACCCCAGAAGACCGGGACACCCACTACGAGCAGTACTTC
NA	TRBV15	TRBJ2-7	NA	CATSRGTRVREQYF	TGTGCCACCAGCAGAGGGACCAGGGTGAGGGAGCAGTACTTC
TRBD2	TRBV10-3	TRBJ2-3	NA	CAISARPSGRETDTQYF	TGTGCCATCAGTGCCCGTCCTAGCGGGAGGGAAACAGATACGCAGTATTTT
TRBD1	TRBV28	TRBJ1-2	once	CAGGTGDGYTF	TGTGCCGGCGGGACAGGGGATGGCTACACCTTC
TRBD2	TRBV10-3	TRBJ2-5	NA	CAISPGLAGGTQETQYF	TGTGCCATCTCCCCGGGACTAGCGGGAGGGACCCAAGAGACCCAGTACTTC
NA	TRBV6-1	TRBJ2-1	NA	CASSERREREFF	TGTGCCAGCAGTGAAAGGCGGGAAAGGGAGTTCTTC
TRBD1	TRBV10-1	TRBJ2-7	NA	CASSATGEEQYF	TGCGCCAGCAGTGCCACAGGGGAGGAGCAGTACTTC
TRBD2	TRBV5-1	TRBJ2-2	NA	CASSFLAGVNTGELFF	TGCGCCAGCAGCTTTCTAGCGGGGGTGAACACCGGGGAGCTGTTTTTT
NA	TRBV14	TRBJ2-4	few	CASSQDGYEAKNIQYF	TGTGCCAGCAGCCAAGATGGGTACGAGGCCAAAAACATTCAGTACTTC
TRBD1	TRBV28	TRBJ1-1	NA	CASSLSTGAKGKAFF	TGTGCCAGCAGTTTATCCACAGGGGCGAAAGGGAAAGCTTTCTTT